These T cell receptor beta chains were read from a single sample in a study of graft-versus-host responses after intestinal transplantation. The table came from immunoSEQ multiplex PCR; TCRdb's copy has only in-frame clones and leaves some out. The sample records 37,000 or so clones, less than 95% being singletons. Sequenced here: PBMCs, sampled almost 320 days after intestinal transplant. The receptors derive from a human patient who received an intestinal transplant, so some T cells may come from the graft donor. The CDR3 runs from the conserved cysteine through the conserved F or W. A D gene is named only where the DNA matches it firmly. The size entry is marked missing in some rows and otherwise reads once, few, many or a size class.

DNA,CDR3,V,J,size,D
TGCAGCGTTCCCGACCGGGACAGGGTTTACAATGAGCAGTTCTTC,CSVPDRDRVYNEQFF,TRBV29-1,TRBJ2-1,.,TRBD1
TGTGCCAGCAGTGACGGGTACACAGATACGCAGTATTTT,CASSDGYTDTQYF,TRBV2,TRBJ2-3,.,.
TGCGCCAGCAGCCCCCGTAAGGTGGGCGGAAACACCATATATTTT,CASSPRKVGGNTIYF,TRBV4-1,TRBJ1-3,.,.
TGTGCCAGCAGCTTAGTCTCCTACGAGCAGTACTTC,CASSLVSYEQYF,TRBV11-2,TRBJ2-7,.,.
TGTGCCAGCAGTGAAGGGTACACGCAGTATTTT,CASSEGYTQYF,TRBV2,TRBJ2-3,.,.
TGTGCCAGCAGTTTATTTATGGTGCGAGGGAGGGAGTCCTACGAGCAGTACTTC,CASSLFMVRGRESYEQYF,TRBV28,TRBJ2-7,.,TRBD2
TGTGCCAGCAGCTTAGCGCCGGGTGGCTACACCTTC,CASSLAPGGYTF,TRBV7-8,TRBJ1-2,.,.
TGTGCCAGCAGCCAAGATAGGGTAGCGGGCGTCTACGAGCAGTACTTC,CASSQDRVAGVYEQYF,TRBV4-2,TRBJ2-7,.,TRBD2
TGTGCTAGTGGGCTAGCGGGGGGCCTAGGAAATGAGCAGTTCTTC,CASGLAGGLGNEQFF,TRBV12-5,TRBJ2-1,.,TRBD2
TGTGCCAGCAGCCCCGGGACGTCTAGCACAGATACGCAGTATTTT,CASSPGTSSTDTQYF,TRBV6-5,TRBJ2-3,.,.
TGTGCCAGCTCCCCTACCGGGACTAGCGGGGGCCAAAATGAGCAGTTCTTC,CASSPTGTSGGQNEQFF,TRBV18,TRBJ2-1,.,TRBD2
TGTGCCAGTAGACTTGGAGGGGGCGTCGCGCAGTTCTTC,CASRLGGGVAQFF,TRBV19,TRBJ2-1,.,.
TGTGCCAGCAGCCCCGGGACTTGGAACACCGGGGAGCTGTTTTTT,CASSPGTWNTGELFF,TRBV11-2,TRBJ2-2,.,.
TGTGCCAGCGGATTAGCGGGCTCAAATGAGCAGTTCTTC,CASGLAGSNEQFF,TRBV7-3,TRBJ2-1,once,TRBD2
TGCGCCAGCAGCCAAGCCGACGGGAGCTCTGGAAACACCATATATTTT,CASSQADGSSGNTIYF,TRBV4-1,TRBJ1-3,few,.
TGTGCCAGCAGTTTCTTAACAGGGAACAATGAGCAGTTCTTC,CASSFLTGNNEQFF,TRBV28,TRBJ2-1,.,.
TGTGCCAGCAGCCTAACTGGGAGAGCGGACCCCTACGAGCAGTACTTC,CASSLTGRADPYEQYF,TRBV7-3,TRBJ2-7,.,.
TGCAGCGTTGAGGGGGGGGCCGGGAATGAGCAGTTCTTC,CSVEGGAGNEQFF,TRBV29-1,TRBJ2-1,.,.
TGCAGCGTGACCGGTGCAGACAATCAGCCCCAGCATTTT,CSVTGADNQPQHF,TRBV29-1,TRBJ1-5,.,.
TGTGCCAGCAGTGGCCCCCGGGACAGGGGGAAAAACACTGAAGCTTTCTTT,CASSGPRDRGKNTEAFF,TRBV2,TRBJ1-1,.,TRBD1
TGTGCCAGCAGCTTGGAGGACAGTTACAATGAGCAGTTCTTC,CASSLEDSYNEQFF,TRBV5-4,TRBJ2-1,.,.
TGTGCCAGCAGTTCGACAGGGGGCTATGGCTACACCTTC,CASSSTGGYGYTF,TRBV28,TRBJ1-2,once,TRBD1
TGTGCCAGCAGCCTTTCAGGGGGCATGGTTGAAAAACTGTTTTTT,CASSLSGGMVEKLFF,TRBV9,TRBJ1-4,.,TRBD1
TGTGCCAGCAGCACTTTCCGGGCCAAATTCGGTTGGGGAAACACCATATATTTT,CASSTFRAKFGWGNTIYF,TRBV5-8,TRBJ1-3,once,.
TGTGCCAGCAGTGAACAATCTTCCATCACTGAAGCTTTCTTT,CASSEQSSITEAFF,TRBV6-5,TRBJ1-1,few,.
TGTGCCAGCAGCGTAGGCGGGGGTCCTGCCTACGAGCAGTACTTC,CASSVGGGPAYEQYF,TRBV9,TRBJ2-7,.,TRBD2
TGCAGCGTTACCGACTCCCCCTACGAGCAGTACTTC,CSVTDSPYEQYF,TRBV29-1,TRBJ2-7,.,.
TGTGCCAGCAGCTTAAGTCTCACTACCTACAATGAGCAGTTCTTC,CASSLSLTTYNEQFF,TRBV7-7,TRBJ2-1,.,.
TGTGCCACCAGCAGAGATCAGGGGGCGAGTAGTTCACCCCTCCACTTT,CATSRDQGASSSPLHF,TRBV15,TRBJ1-6,.,TRBD1
TGTGCCAGCTCTTCGACAGGGGGCTATGGCTACACCTTC,CASSSTGGYGYTF,TRBV27,TRBJ1-2,few,TRBD1
TGTGCCAGCAGTGAAGGGACAGGGGGCTACGAGCAGTACTTC,CASSEGTGGYEQYF,TRBV6-1,TRBJ2-7,.,TRBD1
TGTGCCAGCAGCTTAGAAGCCCACACCTTC,CASSLEAHTF,TRBV7-9,TRBJ1-2,.,.
TGCGCCAGCAGCTTAGGAGCGGAATCCTACGAGCAGTACTTC,CASSLGAESYEQYF,TRBV10-2,TRBJ2-7,.,.
TGTGCCCGCTGGGGGACAGATACGCAGTATTTT,CARWGTDTQYF,TRBV19,TRBJ2-3,.,.
TGCGCCAGCAGCCAAGAAAGGCTAACCCCCAATGAGCAGTTCTTC,CASSQERLTPNEQFF,TRBV4-1,TRBJ2-1,.,.
TGTGCCAGCTCGCAGCCAGGGACAGGGCAAGGAAATACGCAGTATTTT,CASSQPGTGQGNTQYF,TRBV18,TRBJ2-3,once,TRBD1
TGTGCCAGCAGTTACGACGCAGGGGGCGGCGAGCAGTACTTC,CASSYDAGGGEQYF,TRBV6-5,TRBJ2-7,.,TRBD1
TGTGCCAGCAGCAAAGCGCTGAGCACCGGGGAGCTGTTTTTT,CASSKALSTGELFF,TRBV21-1,TRBJ2-2,.,.
TGTGCCAGCAGCGTCTTAGAAAGCACCGGGGAGCTGTTTTTT,CASSVLESTGELFF,TRBV9,TRBJ2-2,.,.
TGTGCCAGCAGCAAAGCGCGGCGACTAGCTGATCCCACAGATACGCAGTATTTT,CASSKARRLADPTDTQYF,TRBV21-1,TRBJ2-3,.,.
TGTGCCAGCAGTGAAGGGGACACTGAAGCTTTCTTT,CASSEGDTEAFF,TRBV2,TRBJ1-1,once,.
TGTGCCAGTAGTATGGGGGTTCGGCCAGGGCTATCGAACACTGAAGCTTTCTTT,CASSMGVRPGLSNTEAFF,TRBV19,TRBJ1-1,.,.
TGCGCCAGCAGCTATAGCGGGGGAGGGACAGATACGCAGTATTTT,CASSYSGGGTDTQYF,TRBV4-1,TRBJ2-3,once,TRBD2
TGTGCCAGCACCCCAGGGGGCAGGGGGGAGCTGTTTTTT,CASTPGGRGELFF,TRBV11-2,TRBJ2-2,.,TRBD1
TGTGCCAGCAGCCAACAGGGACAGGGTTACAATGAGCAGTTCTTC,CASSQQGQGYNEQFF,TRBV7-3,TRBJ2-1,.,TRBD1
TGCAGCGTTGAAGATCATACAGGGTGGAAAGGCGAGCAGTACTTC,CSVEDHTGWKGEQYF,TRBV29-1,TRBJ2-7,.,.
TGCGCCAGCAGCCAAGACGACCTCCCGAACACTGAAGCTTTCTTT,CASSQDDLPNTEAFF,TRBV4-1,TRBJ1-1,.,.
TGTGCCAGCAGCGTAGCAGCGGGGGATCGGGAGACCCAGTACTTC,CASSVAAGDRETQYF,TRBV9,TRBJ2-5,.,TRBD2
TGTGCCAGTAGTCCTCGGGGTGGGTTATGGGGCAGGGACCCGGATGGCTACACCTTC,CASSPRGGLWGRDPDGYTF,TRBV19,TRBJ1-2,once,.
TGTGCCAGCAGTTACTCCAGGACAGGGCATCAGCCCCAGCATTTT,CASSYSRTGHQPQHF,TRBV6-5,TRBJ1-5,.,TRBD1
TGTGCCAGCAGAAACAGGGACTATGGCTACACCTTC,CASRNRDYGYTF,TRBV6-5,TRBJ1-2,.,.
TGTGCCAGCAGCTTAGCAGGGGGTAATCAGCCCCAGCATTTT,CASSLAGGNQPQHF,TRBV7-9,TRBJ1-5,.,.
TGCGCCAGCAGCCAAGAACCGGGACTAGCGGGAGTATACGAGCAGTACTTC,CASSQEPGLAGVYEQYF,TRBV4-1,TRBJ2-7,.,TRBD2
TGTGCCAGCAGCCCAGGGGACAGCGACACTGAAGCTTTCTTT,CASSPGDSDTEAFF,TRBV9,TRBJ1-1,.,TRBD1
TGCGCCAGCAGCCCACAGGGGCTAGGGGAGCAGTTCTTC,CASSPQGLGEQFF,TRBV4-1,TRBJ2-1,.,TRBD1
TGCGCCAGCAGCCAAGAGGGACAGGGGAGTTCACCCCTCCACTTT,CASSQEGQGSSPLHF,TRBV4-1,TRBJ1-6,.,TRBD1
TGTGCCAGCAGCCAAGATCGGATAGGGGGCCGGAACACTGAAGCTTTCTTT,CASSQDRIGGRNTEAFF,TRBV14,TRBJ1-1,.,TRBD1
TGCGCCAGCAGCCCTGATGAGGGGGGTGCCTACGAGCAGTACTTC,CASSPDEGGAYEQYF,TRBV4-1,TRBJ2-7,.,.
TGTGCCACCAGCAGAGCGGGAATAGGTTACAATGAGCAGTTCTTC,CATSRAGIGYNEQFF,TRBV15,TRBJ2-1,.,.